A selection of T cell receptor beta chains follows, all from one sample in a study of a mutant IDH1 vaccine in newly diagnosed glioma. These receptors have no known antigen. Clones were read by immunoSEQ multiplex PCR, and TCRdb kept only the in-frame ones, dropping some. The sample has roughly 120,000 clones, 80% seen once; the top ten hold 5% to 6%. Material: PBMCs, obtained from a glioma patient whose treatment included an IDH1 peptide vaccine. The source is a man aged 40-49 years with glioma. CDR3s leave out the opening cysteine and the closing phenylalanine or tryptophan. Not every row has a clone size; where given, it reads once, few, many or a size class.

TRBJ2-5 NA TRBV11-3 ASSLATGGTALETQY
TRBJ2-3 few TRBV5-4 ASSPGTGVLDTQY
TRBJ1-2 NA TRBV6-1 ASSPTGADYGYT
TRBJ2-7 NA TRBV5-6 ASTQGGLEQY
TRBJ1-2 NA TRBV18 ASSPLGMNYGYT
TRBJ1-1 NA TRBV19 ASSTRAILNTEAF
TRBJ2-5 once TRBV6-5 ASSYSNIETQY
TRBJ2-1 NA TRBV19 ASSPRTSGSFNEQF
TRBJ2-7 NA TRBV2 ASIRTITYEQY
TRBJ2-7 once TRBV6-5 ASRGSVLNYEQY
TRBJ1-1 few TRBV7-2 ASSLAAGFEAF
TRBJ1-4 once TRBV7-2 ASSLEGQNEKLF
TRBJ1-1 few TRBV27 ASKDRVVTEAF
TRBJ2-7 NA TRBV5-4 ASSLWGNSYEQY
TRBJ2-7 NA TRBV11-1 ASSTGLISYEQY
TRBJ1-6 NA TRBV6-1 ASKNTYNSPLH
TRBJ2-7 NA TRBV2 ASTVDRGFSYEQY
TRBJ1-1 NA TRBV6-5 ASSYRGSNTEAF
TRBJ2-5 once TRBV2 ASRAQKTQY
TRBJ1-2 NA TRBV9 ASSVEGYGYT
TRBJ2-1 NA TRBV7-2 ASSTAYNEQF
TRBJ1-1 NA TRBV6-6 ASSGDGPMNTEAF
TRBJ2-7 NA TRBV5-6 ASSLVVRGGQY
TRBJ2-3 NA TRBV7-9 ASSRDSTDTQY
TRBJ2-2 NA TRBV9 ASSVTGNTGELF
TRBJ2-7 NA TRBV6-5 ASRSRDRGEQY
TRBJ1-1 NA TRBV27 ASSHRQAAEAF
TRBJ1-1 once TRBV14 ASSHTSGVIEAF
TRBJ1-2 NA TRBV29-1 SAFGTGPGYT
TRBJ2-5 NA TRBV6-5 ASTQLVQAQETQY
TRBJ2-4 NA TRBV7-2 ASSSGRKNIQY
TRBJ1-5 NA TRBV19 ATWTGPSNQPQH
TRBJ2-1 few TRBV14 ASSRGGSYNEQF
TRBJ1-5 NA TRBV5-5 ASSPRGGPSNQPQH
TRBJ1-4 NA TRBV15 ATSRGIETSNEKLF
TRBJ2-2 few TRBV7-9 ASSLEGLAGSHRGLF
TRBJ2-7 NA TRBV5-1 ASSWDRAYEQY
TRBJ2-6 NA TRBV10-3 AISESGRALSGANVLT
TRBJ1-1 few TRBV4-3 ASSHHTGRLEAF
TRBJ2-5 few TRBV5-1 ASRETGGTGETQY
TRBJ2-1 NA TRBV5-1 ASSLGPFRTEQF
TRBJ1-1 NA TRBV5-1 ASSPQLTGNTEAF
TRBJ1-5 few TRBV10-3 AISAGTGGGQPQH